Following are 3 T cell receptor beta chains from one sample sequenced in a study of post-analysis software for immune sequencing data. No cognate antigen is known for these TCRs. Points from the study as a whole: Controls showed lower frequencies than patients for 5 or 6 TRBV segments, and TRBV5-6, TRBV5-1 and TRBV20-1 were among these.

Prepared TCR beta cDNA libraries contained unique molecular identifiers. TCRdb re-called the PCR reads with MiXCR, one entry per CDR3 protein. The table includes a few hundred thousand distinct CDR3 sequences, about a third detected once. Sample: blood. These receptors were collected from a girl under 18 with multiple sclerosis.

This clonotype has only a few counts. This chain joins TRBV10-3 and TRBJ1-2; TRBD1 might be the D (5 bases). This CDR3 contains 18 residues. Looked up from germline, CDR1 is ENHRY and CDR2 is SYGVKD. Deletions cut 0 bases from V and 3 bases from J, with 20 bases between. For the CDR3, the DNA is TGTGCCATCAGTGAGTCCGTGGGTGGGGCCGCTCCCCACTATGGCTACACCTTC. Its protein is CAISESVGGAAPHYGYTF.

The chain combines TRBV20-1 with TRBJ2-5; 11 bases line up with TRBD2. The CDR3 is 18 amino acids. Germline CDR1 reads DFQATT; CDR2 reads SNEGSKA (reference sequence). Losses at the gene ends were 0 bases for V and 5 bases for J; bases not matched to a gene: 14. The CDR3 here is CSARDLGDSGGAGETQYF. CDR3 DNA sequence: TGCAGTGCTAGAGATTTAGGGGATAGCGGGGGGGCCGGGGAGACCCAGTACTTC.

A few counts support this clonotype. This sequence joins TRBV11-2 and TRBJ2-7, with TRBD1 matching 11 bases. Trimming cost V 0 bases and J 6 bases; bases outside gene matches: 4. Per germline, CDR1 SGHAT and CDR2 FQNNGV. This CDR3 comprises 15 residues. CDR3: CASSLDRTGGSEQYF. The DNA for the CDR3 is TGTGCCAGCAGCTTAGATCGGACAGGGGGCTCCGAGCAGTACTTC.